This T cell receptor beta chain was found in a study of cytomegalovirus exposure and HLA in healthy donors. Trimming cost V 5 bases and J 2 bases, with 7 bases left between them. The CDR3 is 12 amino acids. CDR1 is MDHEN and CDR2 is SYDVKM in the germline V gene. With regard to this clone: Its specificity is not known.

The study, taken as a whole, reports: Among TCR beta chains, those listed as cytomegalovirus-associated numbered 164. Specific recognition of CMV antigens was confirmed in vitro for a few chains (all CMV-associated).

The donors formed part of the roughly 120-subject validation cohort, distinct from the roughly 660-subject first cohort. TCRdb keeps only in-frame clones here, not all; method: immunoSEQ multiplex PCR. This sample has roughly 130,000 clones; about 86% occur once, and the top ten carry about 2.8%. Sequenced material: PBMCs. This receptor was obtained from a young man in good health and CMV-seronegative. This chain uses TRBV28 with TRBJ2-7, with a possible D match to TRBD2 (5 bases). The CDR3 here is CASSAGPYEQYF. The CDR3 coding sequence is TGTGCCAGCAGTGCGGGCCCCTACGAGCAGTACTTC.